The following is a TCR beta chain sequence with its context. Antigen unknown. This CDR3 is built from 14 residues. CDR1 ENHRY and CDR2 SYGVKD come from the germline V gene. V shed 3 bases and J shed 8 bases, with 16 bases lying between them. This record comes from a study of graft-versus-host responses after intestinal transplantation. In the study overall: After anti-thymocyte globulin induction, recipients took tacrolimus and steroids for approximately three years.

Whole-study findings and limits: GvH clone levels peaked in circulation, and this peak was associated with early post-transplant HvG declines. Clonal ratios of graft-versus-host to host-versus-graft in allografts were high for patients exhibiting graft-donor T cell macrochimerism.

The repertoire was sequenced with immunoSEQ multiplex PCR; TCRdb's copy has only in-frame clones and lacks some. The table records approximately 110,000 clones, about 92% of them present only once. The sample in question was unstimulated CD8+ T cells sorted from spleen or lymph node cells, obtained before transplant. This clonotype originated in a human donor who was the organ donor for an intestinal transplant. V usage is TRBV10-3 and J usage is TRBJ1-2; D gene unclear. The CDR3 protein is CAISEFGRRRGYTF. The CDR3 region has the DNA TGTGCCATCAGTGAATTTGGACGGCGAAGAGGCTACACCTTC.